This entry is about one T cell receptor (beta chain). Its antigen is currently unknown. The assay covered 100,000 or so TCR templates per sample. Only in-frame clones appear in the TCRdb table, and some are missing; sequencing was by immunoSEQ multiplex PCR. The profile shows roughly 80,000 clones, roughly 86% of them singletons. The data are from a study of siplizumab effects on memory and regulatory T cells. General study points: Siplizumab brought about a significant reduction in alloreactive sequences traceable to unstimulated CD4+ memory cells.

Germline lookup yields CDR1 SQVTM and CDR2 ANQGSEA. The CDR3 loop spans 15 amino acids. V lost 0 bases and J lost 0, with 6 bases in between. Material for sequencing was Tregs sorted from blood. V gene TRBV29-1 combines with J gene TRBJ2-6; D is undetermined. This receptor was taken from a human donor in good health. CDR3 protein: CSVEDLSSGANVLTF. CDR3 nucleotide sequence: TGCAGCGTTGAAGATCTGAGCTCTGGGGCCAACGTCCTGACTTTC.